Included here is one T cell receptor beta chain sequence, with context. Per the study methods: Amplification from reference gene primers served as the basis for estimated nucleated cell counts. Method: immunoSEQ multiplex PCR; TCRdb's copy keeps in-frame clones and lacks some. V and J calls and clone size follow that table, whereas D and trimming were derived from the DNA. This table has 70,000 or so clones, 86% appearing once. Trimming at V came to 8 bases and at J to 3 bases, leaving 3 bases not matched to a gene. This CDR3 region has 12 residues. Germline assignment: CDR1 LNHDA and CDR2 SQIVND (reference sequence). The sample comes from a study of blood T cell repertoires in COVID-19. Looking at the study overall: COVID-19 samples from acute and convalescent phases originated in the United States, Italy and Spain.

V is TRBV19 and J is TRBJ1-1; the match to TRBD1 covers 7 bases. This TCR was recovered from a man aged 65-85 years with active COVID-19. Sequencing input: peripheral blood. The CDR3 sequence is CASGDRDTEAFF. The CDR3 bases are TGTGCCAGTGGCGACAGGGACACTGAAGCTTTCTTT.